Listed here is a single T cell receptor (beta chain). From the RT-PCR reads, TCRdb called clonotypes with MiXCR, one entry per CDR3 protein. The table lists around 530,000 distinct CDR3 sequences, 16% of them singletons. These data are taken from a study of response to subunit inactivated influenza vaccine. Trimming took off 2 bases at V and 5 bases at J, with 17 bases between the two ends. The germline CDR1 and CDR2 sequences are KGHDR and SFDVKD. This CDR3 region has 16 residues. Source: CD4+ T cells sorted from PBMCs, taken about 24 months after vaccination. This receptor was taken from a man aged 50 to 69 who received an inactivated influenza vaccine. The V gene is TRBV24-1, the J gene TRBJ2-5; perhaps TRBD2 as D (6 bases). The CDR3 reads CATSDSTRRYKETQYF. The CDR3 nucleotides read TGTGCCACCAGTGATTCGACTAGAAGGTACAAGGAGACCCAGTACTTC.